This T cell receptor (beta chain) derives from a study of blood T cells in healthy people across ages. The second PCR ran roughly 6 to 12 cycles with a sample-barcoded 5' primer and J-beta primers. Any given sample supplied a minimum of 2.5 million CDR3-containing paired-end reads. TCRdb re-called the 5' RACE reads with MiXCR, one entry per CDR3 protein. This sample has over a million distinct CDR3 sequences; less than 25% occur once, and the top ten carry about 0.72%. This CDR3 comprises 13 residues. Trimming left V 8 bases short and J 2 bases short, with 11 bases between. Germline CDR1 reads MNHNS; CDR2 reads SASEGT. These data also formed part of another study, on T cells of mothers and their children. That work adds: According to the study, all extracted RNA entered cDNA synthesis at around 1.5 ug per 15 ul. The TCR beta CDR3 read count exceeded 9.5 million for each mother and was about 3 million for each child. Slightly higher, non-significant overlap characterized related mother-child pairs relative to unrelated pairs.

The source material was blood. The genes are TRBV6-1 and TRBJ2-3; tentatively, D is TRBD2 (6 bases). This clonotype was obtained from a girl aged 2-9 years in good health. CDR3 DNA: TGTGCCAGCGGGGGGACCTTCACAGATACGCAGTATTTT. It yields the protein CASGGTFTDTQYF.